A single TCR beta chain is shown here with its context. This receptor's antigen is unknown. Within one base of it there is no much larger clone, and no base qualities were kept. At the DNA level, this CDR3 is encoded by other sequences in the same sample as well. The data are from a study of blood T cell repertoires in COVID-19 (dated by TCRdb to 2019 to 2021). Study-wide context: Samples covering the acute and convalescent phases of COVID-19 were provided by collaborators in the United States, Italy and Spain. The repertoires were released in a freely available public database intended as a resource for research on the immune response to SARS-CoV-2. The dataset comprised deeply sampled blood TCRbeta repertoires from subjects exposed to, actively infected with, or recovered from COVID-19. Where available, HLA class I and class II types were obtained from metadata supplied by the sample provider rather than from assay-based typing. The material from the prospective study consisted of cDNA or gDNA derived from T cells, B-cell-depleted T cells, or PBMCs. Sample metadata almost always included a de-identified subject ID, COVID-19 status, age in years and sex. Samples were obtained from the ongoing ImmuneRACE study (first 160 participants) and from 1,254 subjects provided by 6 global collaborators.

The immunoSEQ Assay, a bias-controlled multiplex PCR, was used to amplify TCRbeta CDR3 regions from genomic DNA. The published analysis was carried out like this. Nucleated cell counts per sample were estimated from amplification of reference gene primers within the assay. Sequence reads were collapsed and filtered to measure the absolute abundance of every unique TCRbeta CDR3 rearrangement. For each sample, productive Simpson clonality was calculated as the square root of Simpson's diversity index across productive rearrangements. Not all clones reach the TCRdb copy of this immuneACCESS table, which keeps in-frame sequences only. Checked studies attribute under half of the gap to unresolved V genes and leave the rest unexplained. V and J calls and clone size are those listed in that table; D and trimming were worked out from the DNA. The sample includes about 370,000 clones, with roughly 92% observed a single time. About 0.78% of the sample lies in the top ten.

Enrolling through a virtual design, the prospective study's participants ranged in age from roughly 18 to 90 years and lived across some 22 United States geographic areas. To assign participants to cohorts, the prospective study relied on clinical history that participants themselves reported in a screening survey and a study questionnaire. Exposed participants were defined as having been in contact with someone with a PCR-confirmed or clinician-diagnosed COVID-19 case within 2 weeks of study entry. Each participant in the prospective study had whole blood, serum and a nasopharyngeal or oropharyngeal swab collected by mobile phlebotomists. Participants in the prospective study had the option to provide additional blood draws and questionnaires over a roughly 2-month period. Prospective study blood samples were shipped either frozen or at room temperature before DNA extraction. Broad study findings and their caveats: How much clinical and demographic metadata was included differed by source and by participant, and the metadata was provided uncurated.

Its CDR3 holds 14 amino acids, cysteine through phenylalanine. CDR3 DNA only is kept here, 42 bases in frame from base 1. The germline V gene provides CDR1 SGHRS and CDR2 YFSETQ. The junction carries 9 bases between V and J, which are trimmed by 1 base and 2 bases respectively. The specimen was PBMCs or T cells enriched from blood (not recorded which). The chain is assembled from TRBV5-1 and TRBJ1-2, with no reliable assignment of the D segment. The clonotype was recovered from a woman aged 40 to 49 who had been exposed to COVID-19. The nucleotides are TGCGCCAGCAGCTTGTCGGGCGGGAACTATGGCTACACCTTC. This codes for CASSLSGGNYGYTF. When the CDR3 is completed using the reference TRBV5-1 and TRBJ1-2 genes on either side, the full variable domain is KAGVTQTPRYLIKTRGQQVTLSCSPISGHRSVSWYQQTPGQGLQFLFEYFSETQRNKGNFPGRFSGRQFSNSRSEMNVSTLELGDSALYLCASSLSGGNYGYTFGSGTRLTVV.